The entry that follows covers one TCR beta chain sequence. Antigen specificity is unknown. All gene names here are mouse names. The read terminates 1 residue ahead of where the CDR3 ends, so the germline J gene completes it. The entry originates in a study of tissue T cells after allogeneic stem cell transplantation. Study conclusions and caveats: Across patients, clones rarely overlapped, yet motif clusters were shared tissue-specifically.

V was clipped by 4 bases and J by 2 bases; unmatched bases: 1. The CDR3 consists of 13 residues. The V gene's germline CDR1 is SNHLY and CDR2 FYNGKV (reference sequence). Method: immunoSEQ multiplex PCR; TCRdb's copy keeps in-frame clones and lacks some. The sample yields about 21,000 clones, roughly three quarters seen once. The sequenced sample consisted of blood. The chain is built from TRBV3 and TRBJ1-2; TRBD1 aligns across 7 bases. The origin of this receptor is a female BALB/c mouse in good health. The MHC haplotype of the strain is H2-d. The CDR3 loop reads CASSWGQNSDYTF. The DNA read from the CDR3 is TGTGCCAGCAGCTGGGGACAGAACTCCGACTACACC.